This TCR beta chain emerged from a study of T-cell reconstitution after alpha-beta-depleted transplantation in children. Study-wide results and limits: Alpha-beta T cells present about two months after transplant were reported to originate from several hundred expanded graft clones.

V was trimmed by 6 bases and J by 6 bases, leaving 15 bases between them. In germline, CDR1 is SGHTA, CDR2 FQGTGA. CDR3 length: 14 amino acids. It was with unique molecular identifiers that the TCRbeta library was prepared. In TCRdb, the PCR reads were re-called with MiXCR into one record per CDR3 protein. The table lists fewer than 700,000 distinct CDR3 sequences, over 10% of them singletons. This clonotype turned up a few times. The antigen is undetermined. J is TRBJ2-1 and V is TRBV7-3; D may be TRBD1 or TRBD2 (5 bases each). The starting material was PBMCs, mostly from graft donor cells, obtained 360 days after TCRalphabeta/CD19-depleted stem cell transplant. The origin of this receptor is a male patient between 5 and 17 years old who had a stem cell transplant for acute myeloid leukemia, so the T cells may come from the graft donor. The CDR3: CASSGGQKGNEQFF. CDR3 DNA sequence: TGTGCCAGCAGTGGAGGACAAAAGGGCAATGAGCAGTTCTTC. The entire variable domain, with the rest obtained from reference TRBV7-3 and TRBJ2-1, is as follows: GAGVSQTPSNKVTEKGKYVELRCDPISGHTALYWYRQSLGQGPEFLIYFQGTGAADDSGLPNDRFFAVRPEGSVSTLKIQRTERGDSAVYLCASSGGQKGNEQFFGPGTRLTVL.